A selection of T cell receptor beta chains follows, all from one sample in a study of vaccination and CD4 T cells after COVID-19. TCRdb recomputed calls from the PCR reads with MiXCR, one row per CDR3 protein. The sample shows over 10,000 distinct CDR3 sequences, 50% to 65% of them seen only once. What these receptors recognize is not known. Specimen: CD4+ T cells from blood, cultured in vitro. All receptors derive from a human donor who had recovered from COVID-19. The CDR3 runs from the conserved cysteine through the conserved F or W.

j_call | v_call | cdr3_aa
TRBJ2-1 | TRBV6-4 | CASSDSAGSYNEQFF
TRBJ2-7 | TRBV6-5 | CASSYLKYEQYF
TRBJ2-1 | TRBV5-4 | CASSAGGGTYNEQFF
TRBJ2-7 | TRBV20-1 | CSASRLAGSYEQYF
TRBJ1-6 | TRBV4-2 | CASSQPGQGISVYNSPLHF
TRBJ2-2 | TRBV7-2 | CASSLRIRNGDTGELFF
TRBJ2-4 | TRBV6-1 | CASSIGVGKNIQYF
TRBJ2-3 | TRBV7-9 | CASSLGQLADTQYF
TRBJ1-2 | TRBV18 | CASSPTEGVVRYTF
TRBJ1-1 | TRBV7-2 | CASSTDRNTEAFF
TRBJ2-3 | TRBV7-2 | CASSFSSGNTDTQYF
TRBJ2-5 | TRBV19 | CASSIQETQYF
TRBJ2-1 | TRBV6-4 | CASSDSEASGSSKNEQFF
TRBJ2-1 | TRBV6-1 | CASKGGAEQFF
TRBJ2-5 | TRBV30 | CAWSGGRETQYF
TRBJ1-3 | TRBV7-9 | CASSRPESFSSGNTIYF
TRBJ2-7 | TRBV11-2 | CASSRTVERSYEQYF
TRBJ1-2 | TRBV20-1 | CSARRGITNYGYTF